This TCR beta chain derives from a study of T cells in Graves' hyperthyroidism and ophthalmopathy. CDR3 size: 19 residues. Germline V gene sequence: CDR1 DFQATT, CDR2 SNEGSKA (reference sequence). With 6 bases clipped from V and 0 bases from J, the junction kept 16 bases outside the gene matches. At least ten counts were recorded for this clonotype. The antigen is undetermined. Amplification of TCR beta CDR3 regions was performed using RNA transcripts as template. A set of HTBI primers served as the primers for a first-round RT-PCR of the TCR CDR3. TCRdb passed the multiplex PCR reads through MiXCR, listing each CDR3 protein once. The sample lists a few hundred thousand distinct CDR3 sequences, 14% to 15% occurring once. Study results and caveats: Ophthalmopathy got predicted by the model a median approximately 6.3 months before its onset.

Researchers defined stable Graves' hyperthyroidism as no ophthalmopathy progression within 18 months. The chain has TRBV20-1 and TRBJ2-1; 11 bases match TRBD1. The sample taken for sequencing was blood. The TCR was taken from a woman under 40 with Graves' hyperthyroidism. The CDR3 sequence is CSAGGSVGTGGISYNEQFF. The CDR3 DNA reads TGCAGTGCGGGGGGGTCCGTGGGGACAGGGGGAATCTCCTACAATGAGCAGTTCTTC.